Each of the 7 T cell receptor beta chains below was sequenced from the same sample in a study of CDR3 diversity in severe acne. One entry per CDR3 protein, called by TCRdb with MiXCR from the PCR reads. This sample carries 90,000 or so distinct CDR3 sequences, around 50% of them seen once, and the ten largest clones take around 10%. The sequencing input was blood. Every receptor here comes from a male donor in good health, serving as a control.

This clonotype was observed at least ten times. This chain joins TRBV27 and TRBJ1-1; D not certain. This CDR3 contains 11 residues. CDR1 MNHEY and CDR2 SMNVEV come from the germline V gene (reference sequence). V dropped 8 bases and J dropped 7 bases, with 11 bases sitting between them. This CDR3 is CASPHKGEAFF. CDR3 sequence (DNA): TGTGCCAGCCCCCATAAAGGTGAAGCTTTCTTT.

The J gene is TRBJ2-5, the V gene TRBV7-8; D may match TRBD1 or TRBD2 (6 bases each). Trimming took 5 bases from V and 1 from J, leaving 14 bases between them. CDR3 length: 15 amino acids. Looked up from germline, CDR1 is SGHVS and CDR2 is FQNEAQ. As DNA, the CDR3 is TGTGCCAGCAGCCGGGGGCGGCTAGTCCAAGAGACCCAGTACTTC. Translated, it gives CASSRGRLVQETQYF.

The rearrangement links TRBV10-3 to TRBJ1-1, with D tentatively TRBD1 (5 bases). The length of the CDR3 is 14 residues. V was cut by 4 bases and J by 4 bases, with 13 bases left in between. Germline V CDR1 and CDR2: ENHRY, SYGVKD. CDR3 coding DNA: TGTGCCATCAGTGGGGGGGATATTGGCACTGAAGCTTTCTTT. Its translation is CAISGGDIGTEAFF.

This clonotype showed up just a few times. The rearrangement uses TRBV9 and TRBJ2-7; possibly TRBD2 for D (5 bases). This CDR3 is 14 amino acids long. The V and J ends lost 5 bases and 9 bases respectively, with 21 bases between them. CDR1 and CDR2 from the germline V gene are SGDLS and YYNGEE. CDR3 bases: TGTGCCAGCAGTGAAGGAGTGGCCCTAGCTTCGCAGTACTTC. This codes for CASSEGVALASQYF.

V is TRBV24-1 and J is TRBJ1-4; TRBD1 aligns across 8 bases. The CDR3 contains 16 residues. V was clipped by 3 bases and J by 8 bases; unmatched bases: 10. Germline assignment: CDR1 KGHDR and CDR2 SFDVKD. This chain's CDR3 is CATSDGTGRAREKLFF. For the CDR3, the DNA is TGTGCCACCAGTGATGGGACAGGTCGGGCAAGGGAAAAACTGTTTTTT.

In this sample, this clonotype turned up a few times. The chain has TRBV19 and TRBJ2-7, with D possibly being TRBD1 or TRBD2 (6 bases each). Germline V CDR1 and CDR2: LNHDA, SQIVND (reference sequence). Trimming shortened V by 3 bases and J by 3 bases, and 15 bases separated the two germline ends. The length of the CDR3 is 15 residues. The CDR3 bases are TGTGCCAGTAGTATGGCCTGGGGGGCTTACTACGAGCAGTACTTC. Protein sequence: CASSMAWGAYYEQYF. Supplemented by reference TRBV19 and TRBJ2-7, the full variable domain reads DGGITQSPKYLFRKEGQNVTLSCEQNLNHDAMYWYRQDPGQGLRLIYYSQIVNDFQKGDIAEGYSVSREKKESFPLTVTSAQKNPTAFYLCASSMAWGAYYEQYFGPGTRLTVT.

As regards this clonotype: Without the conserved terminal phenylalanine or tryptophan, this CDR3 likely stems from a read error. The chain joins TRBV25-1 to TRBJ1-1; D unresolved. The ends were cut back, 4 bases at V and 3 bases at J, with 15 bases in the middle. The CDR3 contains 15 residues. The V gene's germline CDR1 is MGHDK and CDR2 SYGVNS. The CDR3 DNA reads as TGTGCCAGCAGTGGCGTCGGGTCAGAGGACACTGAAGCTTTCTCT. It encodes CASSGVGSEDTEAFS.